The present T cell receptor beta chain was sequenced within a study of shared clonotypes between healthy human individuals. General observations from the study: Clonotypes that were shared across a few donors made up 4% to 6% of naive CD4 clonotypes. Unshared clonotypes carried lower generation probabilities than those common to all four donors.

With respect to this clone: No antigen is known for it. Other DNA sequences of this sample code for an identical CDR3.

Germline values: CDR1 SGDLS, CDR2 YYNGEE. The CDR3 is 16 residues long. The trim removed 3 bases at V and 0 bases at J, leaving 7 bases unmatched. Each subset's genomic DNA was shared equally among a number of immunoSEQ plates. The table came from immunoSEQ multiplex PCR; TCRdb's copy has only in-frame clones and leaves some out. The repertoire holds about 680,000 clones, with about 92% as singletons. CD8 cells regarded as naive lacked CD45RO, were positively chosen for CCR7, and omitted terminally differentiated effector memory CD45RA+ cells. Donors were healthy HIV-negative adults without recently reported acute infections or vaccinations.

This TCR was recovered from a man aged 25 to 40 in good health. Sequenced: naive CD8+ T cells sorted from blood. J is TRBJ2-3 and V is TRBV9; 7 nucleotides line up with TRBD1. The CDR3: CASSARTGASTDTQYF. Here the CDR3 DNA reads TGTGCCAGCAGCGCACGGACAGGCGCTAGCACAGATACGCAGTATTTT.